These 2 T cell receptor beta chains were all obtained from the same sample, sequenced in a study of T cells after yellow fever vaccination. MiXCR, applied by TCRdb to the 5' RACE reads, yields one record per CDR3 protein. The sample yields about 240,000 distinct CDR3 sequences, roughly 7.2% seen once. The sample consisted of CD4+ T cells sorted from PBMCs, taken 15 days after the yellow fever booster vaccination. These receptors came from a man under 40 who received the YFV17D yellow fever vaccine.

This clonotype was picked up many times. The J gene is TRBJ2-3, the V gene TRBV27, with 9 positions matching TRBD2. This CDR3 is 15 amino acids long. Germline values: CDR1 MNHEY, CDR2 SMNVEV (reference sequence). Unmatched junction bases numbered 7, after V lost 5 bases and J lost 4 bases. CDR3: CASSITGLAADTQYF. The CDR3 DNA reads as TGTGCCAGCAGTATTACGGGACTAGCCGCAGATACGCAGTATTTT.

This clonotype appeared a few times. This chain uses TRBV4-3 with TRBJ2-6; no reliable D call. With 5 bases removed from V and 4 bases from J, the gap between germline ends came to 12 bases. CDR3 length: 15 amino acids. Germline-derived CDR1 and CDR2 are LGHNA and YSLEER. The CDR3 DNA follows: TGCGCCAGCAGCAATGTAGGCTGGGGGGCCAACGTCCTGACTTTC. It encodes CASSNVGWGANVLTF.